One sample yielded the 10 T cell receptor beta chains listed below, sequenced in a study of CD8+ T cells in alopecia areata. Treatment described: oral pan-JAK inhibitor, 5-10 mg twice daily. cDNA prepared by RNA extraction and subsequent reverse transcription served as the template for sequencing. Sequencing used immunoSEQ multiplex PCR; TCRdb keeps in-frame clones, though not all of them. The sample lists 150,000 or so clones; about 88% were seen once. The specimen comprised CD8+ T cells sorted from blood, sampled at week 4, from a patient treated with tofacitinib. All receptors come from a human donor with alopecia areata.

The chain carries TRBV10-2 and TRBJ2-7; D is ambiguous. V shed 3 bases and J shed 2 bases, with 8 bases lying between them. CDR1 WSHSY and CDR2 SAAADI come from the germline V gene. This CDR3 region has 13 residues. CDR3 nucleotide sequence: TGCGCCAGCAGTGATAGTGCAACCTACGAGCAGTACTTC. Translated, it gives CASSDSATYEQYF.

This chain joins TRBV27 and TRBJ2-7, with D maybe TRBD2 (6 bases). Germline assignment: CDR1 MNHEY and CDR2 SMNVEV (reference sequence). V was shortened by 2 bases and J by 9 bases, with 11 bases between the two germline ends. This CDR3 has 12 residues. CDR3 amino acids: CASSLGGTMQYF. CDR3 DNA sequence: TGTGCCAGCAGTTTAGGCGGGACGATGCAGTACTTC.

V gene TRBV29-1 combines with J gene TRBJ2-3; TRBD1 is a possible D gene (6 bases). This CDR3 spans 13 amino acids. Germline values: CDR1 SQVTM, CDR2 ANQGSEA. Trimming took off 5 bases at V and 3 bases at J, with 12 bases between the two ends. The CDR3 reads CSVPGELTDTQYF. Here the CDR3 DNA reads TGCAGCGTTCCAGGGGAGTTGACAGATACGCAGTATTTT.

The rearrangement links TRBV7-8 to TRBJ1-6, with D uncertain. Trimming removed 5 bases from V and 7 bases from J, with 9 bases in between. Germline assignment: CDR1 SGHVS and CDR2 FQNEAQ. This CDR3 has 13 amino acids. The CDR3: CASSPPSNSPLHF. As DNA, the CDR3 is TGTGCCAGCAGCCCCCCCTCGAATTCACCCCTCCACTTT. Complete variable domain (other parts from reference TRBV7-8 and TRBJ1-6): GAGVSQSPRYKVAKRGQDVALRCDPISGHVSLFWYQQALGQGPEFLTYFQNEAQLDKSGLPSDRFFAERPEGSVSTLKIQRTQQEDSAVYLCASSPPSNSPLHFGNGTRLTVT.

A single count supports this clone. This chain links TRBV30 with TRBJ2-7; 10 nucleotides match TRBD1. The V and J ends lost 0 bases and 5 bases, in that order; junction bases with no gene match: 7. Germline CDR1 reads GTSNPN; CDR2 reads SVGIG (reference sequence). The CDR3 consists of 15 residues. CDR3 DNA sequence: TGTGCCTGGAGTGTACTAGGACAGGGGGACGACGAGCAGTACTTC. This encodes CAWSVLGQGDDEQYF.

This chain joins TRBV6-5 and TRBJ2-3; a weak D match, TRBD1 (6 bases). This CDR3 comprises 15 residues. Trimming left V 1 base short and J 5 bases short, with 13 bases between. Germline CDR1 reads MNHEY; CDR2 reads SVGAGI. The CDR3 DNA sequence: TGTGCCAGCAGTTACTTGAACAGGGACCGAGATACGCAGTATTTT. Translating it yields CASSYLNRDRDTQYF.

The rearrangement joins TRBV5-6 to TRBJ1-1; a weak D match, TRBD1 (6 bases). Germline V gives CDR1 SGHDT, CDR2 YYEEEE. Trimming cost V 2 bases and J 5 bases, with 19 bases left between them. CDR3 length: 16 residues. CDR3 amino acids: CASSFSQGRLRTEAFF. The CDR3 DNA reads as TGTGCCAGCAGCTTCTCGCAGGGGCGGCTACGTACTGAAGCTTTCTTT.

The V gene is TRBV30, the J gene TRBJ2-2; 10 bases agree with TRBD1. The germline CDR1 and CDR2 sequences are GTSNPN and SVGIG (reference sequence). V gave up 5 bases and J gave up 6 bases; unmatched junction bases: 3. CDR3 length equals 13 residues. CDR3 nucleotide sequence: TGTGCCTGGTCGACAGGGGGCGCCGGGGAGCTGTTTTTT. It encodes CAWSTGGAGELFF.

This chain connects TRBV7-8 to TRBJ2-7, with unresolved D. V dropped 3 bases and J dropped 1 base, with 19 bases sitting between them. The CDR3 extends over 17 amino acids. The germline gives CDR1 SGHVS, CDR2 FQNEAQ. The CDR3: CASSFSTTVLSSYEQYF. The DNA of the CDR3 is TGTGCCAGCAGCTTCAGCACAACAGTTCTCTCATCCTACGAGCAGTACTTC.

This chain connects TRBV29-1 to TRBJ1-1; weak D call: TRBD1 (6 bases). With 6 bases removed from V and 6 bases from J, the gap between germline ends came to 20 bases. Per the germline V gene, CDR1 is SQVTM and CDR2 is ANQGSEA. The CDR3 runs to 14 residues. The CDR3 DNA reads as TGCAGCGTCCGAGATGACAGGATCGGTCCTGAAGCTTTCTTT. Its protein is CSVRDDRIGPEAFF.